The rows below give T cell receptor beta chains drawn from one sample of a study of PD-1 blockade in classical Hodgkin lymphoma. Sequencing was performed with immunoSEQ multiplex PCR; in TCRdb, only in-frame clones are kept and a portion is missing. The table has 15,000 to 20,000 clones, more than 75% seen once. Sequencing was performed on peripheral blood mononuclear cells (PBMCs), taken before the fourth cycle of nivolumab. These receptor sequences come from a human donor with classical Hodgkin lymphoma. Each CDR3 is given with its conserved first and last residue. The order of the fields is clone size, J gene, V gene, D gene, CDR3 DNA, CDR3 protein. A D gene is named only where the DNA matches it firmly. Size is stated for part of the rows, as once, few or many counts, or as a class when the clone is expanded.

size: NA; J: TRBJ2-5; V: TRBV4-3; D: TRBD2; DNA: TGCGCCAGCAGCCAGGGACTAGCGGGAGTGGAGCAAGAGACCCAGTACTTC; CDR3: CASSQGLAGVEQETQYF
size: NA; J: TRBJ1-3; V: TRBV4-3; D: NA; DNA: TGCGCCAGCAGCCAAGATCTAGGAAACACCATATATTTT; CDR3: CASSQDLGNTIYF
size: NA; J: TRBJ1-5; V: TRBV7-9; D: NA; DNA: TGTGCCAGCAGCTTGGCGGAAGGAAATCAGCCCCAGCATTTT; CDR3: CASSLAEGNQPQHF
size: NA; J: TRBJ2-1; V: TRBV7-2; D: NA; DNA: TGTGCCAGCAGCTCGGGACCCACGTCCGAGCAGTTCTTC; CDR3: CASSSGPTSEQFF
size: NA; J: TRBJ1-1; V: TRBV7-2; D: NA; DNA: TGTGCCAGCAGCTTATGGTCCCCTCAGGGCACTGAAGCTTTCTTT; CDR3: CASSLWSPQGTEAFF
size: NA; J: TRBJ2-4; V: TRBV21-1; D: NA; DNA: TGTGCCAGCAGCACCTTGGACAGCTACTTC; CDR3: CASSTLDSYF
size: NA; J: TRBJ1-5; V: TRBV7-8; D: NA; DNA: TGTGCCAGCAGCTTAGACGAGCTGACAGGCGGCTATAGCAATCAGCCCCAGCATTTT; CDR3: CASSLDELTGGYSNQPQHF
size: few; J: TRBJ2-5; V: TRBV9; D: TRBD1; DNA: TGTGCCAGCAGTGCGACAGGGGTTTGGGAGACCCAGTACTTC; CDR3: CASSATGVWETQYF
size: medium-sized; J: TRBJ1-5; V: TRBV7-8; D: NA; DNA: TGTGCCAGCAGCACCGGGACCATTGCGTTCGATCAGCCCCAGCATTTT; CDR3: CASSTGTIAFDQPQHF
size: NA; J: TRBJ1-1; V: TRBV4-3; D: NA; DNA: TGCGCCAGCAGCCAAGATCCGTTGGGGGCCGCGTACACTGAAGCTTTCTTT; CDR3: CASSQDPLGAAYTEAFF
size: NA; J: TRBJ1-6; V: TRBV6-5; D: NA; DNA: TGTGCCAGCAGCCGCCAGGTGAACTATAATTCACCCCTCCACTTT; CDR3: CASSRQVNYNSPLHF
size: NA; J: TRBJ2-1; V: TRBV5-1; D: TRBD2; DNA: TGCGCCAGCACCACCGGGAGGACTTACAATGAGCAGTTCTTC; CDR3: CASTTGRTYNEQFF
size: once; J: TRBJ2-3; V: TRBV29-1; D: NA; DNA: TGCAGCGTTGTCGGCGGAGATACGCAGTATTTT; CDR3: CSVVGGDTQYF
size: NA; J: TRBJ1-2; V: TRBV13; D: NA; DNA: TGTGCCAGCAGGTCGCAGGGCTTCTATGGCTACACCTTC; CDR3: CASRSQGFYGYTF
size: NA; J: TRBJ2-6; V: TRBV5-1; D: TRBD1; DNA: TGCGCCAGCAGCGCGCCCGGACAGGGGGTATCTGGGGCCAACGTCCTGACTTTC; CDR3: CASSAPGQGVSGANVLTF
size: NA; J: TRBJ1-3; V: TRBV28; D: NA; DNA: TGTGCCAGCGTCTCCGTGGGTCGAAACACCATATATTTT; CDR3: CASVSVGRNTIYF
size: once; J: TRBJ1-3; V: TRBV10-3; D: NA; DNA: TGTGCCATCAGTATAGGGCCAGCCTCTGGAAACACCATATATTTT; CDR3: CAISIGPASGNTIYF
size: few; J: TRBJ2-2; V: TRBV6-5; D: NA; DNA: TGTGCCAGCACCCCGGCCAGAGGGGCCGGGGAGCTGTTTTTT; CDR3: CASTPARGAGELFF
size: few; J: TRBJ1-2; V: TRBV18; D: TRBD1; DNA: TGTGCCAGCTCACCGACAGGGGAAGTGTATGGCTACACCTTC; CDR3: CASSPTGEVYGYTF
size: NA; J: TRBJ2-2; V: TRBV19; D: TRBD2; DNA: TGTGCCAGTAGTAACGGACTAGCGGGGGGTACCCTGGAGCTGTTTTTT; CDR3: CASSNGLAGGTLELFF
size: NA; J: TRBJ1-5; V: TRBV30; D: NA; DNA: TGTGCCTGGAGTAGGGGGGCGGATCAGCCCCAGCATTTT; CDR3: CAWSRGADQPQHF
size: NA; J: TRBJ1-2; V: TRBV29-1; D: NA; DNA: TGCAGCGTTAGACAAGGCTACACCTTC; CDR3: CSVRQGYTF
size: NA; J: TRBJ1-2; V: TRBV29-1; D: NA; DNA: TGCAGCGCCAGAACAGAATACTATGGCTACACCTTC; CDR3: CSARTEYYGYTF
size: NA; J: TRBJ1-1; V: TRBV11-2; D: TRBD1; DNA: TGTGCCAGCAGCTTGACAGGGTACACTGAAGCTTTCTTT; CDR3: CASSLTGYTEAFF
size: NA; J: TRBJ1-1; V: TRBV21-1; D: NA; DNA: TGTGCCAGCAGCAATTGCCCAAACACTGAAGCTTTCTTT; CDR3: CASSNCPNTEAFF
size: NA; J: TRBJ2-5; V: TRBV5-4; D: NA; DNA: TGTGCCAGCAGCTCTGCGGACAGACCCCAAGAGACCCAGTACTTC; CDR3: CASSSADRPQETQYF
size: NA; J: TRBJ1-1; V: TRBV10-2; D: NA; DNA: TGCGCCAGCAGTGAGTACCCACGGGGGAACACTGAAGCTTTCTTT; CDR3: CASSEYPRGNTEAFF
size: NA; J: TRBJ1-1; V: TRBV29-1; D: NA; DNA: TGCAGCGTTGAGGGTACACCGCCTACTGAAGCTTTCTTT; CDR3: CSVEGTPPTEAFF
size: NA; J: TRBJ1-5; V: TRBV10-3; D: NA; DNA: TGTGCCATCAGTCCGGACAGTCCTAGCAATCAGCCCCAGCATTTT; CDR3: CAISPDSPSNQPQHF